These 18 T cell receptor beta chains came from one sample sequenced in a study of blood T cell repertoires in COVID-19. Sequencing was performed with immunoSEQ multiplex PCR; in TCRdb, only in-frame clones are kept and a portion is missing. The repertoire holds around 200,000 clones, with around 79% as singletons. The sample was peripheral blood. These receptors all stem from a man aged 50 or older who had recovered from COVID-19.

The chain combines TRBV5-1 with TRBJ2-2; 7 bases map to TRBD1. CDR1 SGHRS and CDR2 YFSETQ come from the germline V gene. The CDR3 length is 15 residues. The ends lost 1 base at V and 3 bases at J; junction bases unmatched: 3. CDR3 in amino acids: CASSLSQGHTGELFF. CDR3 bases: TGCGCCAGCAGCTTGTCACAGGGGCACACCGGGGAGCTGTTTTTT.

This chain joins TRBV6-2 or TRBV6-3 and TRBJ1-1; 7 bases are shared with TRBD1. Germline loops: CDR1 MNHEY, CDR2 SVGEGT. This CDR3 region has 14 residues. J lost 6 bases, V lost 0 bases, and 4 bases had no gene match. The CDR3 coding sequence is TGTGCCAGCAGTTACTCATACAGGGGCTCTGAAGCTTTCTTT. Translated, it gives CASSYSYRGSEAFF.

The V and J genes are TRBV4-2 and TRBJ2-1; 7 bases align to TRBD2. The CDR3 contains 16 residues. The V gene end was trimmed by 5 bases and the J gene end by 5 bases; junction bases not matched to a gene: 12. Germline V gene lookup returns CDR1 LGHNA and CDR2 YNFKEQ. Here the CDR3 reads CASSTHSGKMDNEQFF. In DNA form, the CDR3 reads TGTGCCAGCAGCACCCACAGCGGGAAGATGGACAATGAGCAGTTCTTC.

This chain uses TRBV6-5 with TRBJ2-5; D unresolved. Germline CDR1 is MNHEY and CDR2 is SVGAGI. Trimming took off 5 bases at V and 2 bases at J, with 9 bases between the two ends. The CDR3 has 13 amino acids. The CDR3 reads CASSPRYQETQYF. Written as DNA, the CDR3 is TGTGCCAGCAGTCCGCGTTATCAAGAGACCCAGTACTTC.

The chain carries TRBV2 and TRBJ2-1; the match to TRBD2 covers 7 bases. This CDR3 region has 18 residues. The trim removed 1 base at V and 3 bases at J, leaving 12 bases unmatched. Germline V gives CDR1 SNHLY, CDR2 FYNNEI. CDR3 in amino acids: CASSEGPRAGARYNEQFF. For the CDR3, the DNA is TGTGCCAGCAGTGAAGGGCCTCGGGCGGGAGCACGCTACAATGAGCAGTTCTTC.

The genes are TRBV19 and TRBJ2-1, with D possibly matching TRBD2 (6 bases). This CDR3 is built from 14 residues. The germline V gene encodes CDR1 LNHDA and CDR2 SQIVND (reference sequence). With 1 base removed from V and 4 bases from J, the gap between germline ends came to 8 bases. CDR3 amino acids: CASSIGAGYNEQFF. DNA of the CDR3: TGTGCCAGTAGTATAGGCGCGGGGTACAATGAGCAGTTCTTC.

The CDR3 reads CASSGGDGASTDTQYF. The CDR3 DNA reads as TGTGCCAGCAGTGGCGGGGACGGGGCAAGCACAGATACGCAGTATTTT. This chain links TRBV27 with TRBJ2-3; a possible D gene is TRBD2 (6 bases). V lost 5 bases and J 0 bases, leaving 15 bases between the germline ends. Germline CDR1 and CDR2: MNHEY and SMNVEV (reference sequence). This CDR3 has 16 residues.

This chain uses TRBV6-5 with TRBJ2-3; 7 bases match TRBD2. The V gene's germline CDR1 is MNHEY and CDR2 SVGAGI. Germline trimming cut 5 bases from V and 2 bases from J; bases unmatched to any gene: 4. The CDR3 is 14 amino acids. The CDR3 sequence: CASSRAGITDTQYF. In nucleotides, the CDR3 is TGTGCCAGCAGTAGAGCGGGAATCACAGATACGCAGTATTTT.

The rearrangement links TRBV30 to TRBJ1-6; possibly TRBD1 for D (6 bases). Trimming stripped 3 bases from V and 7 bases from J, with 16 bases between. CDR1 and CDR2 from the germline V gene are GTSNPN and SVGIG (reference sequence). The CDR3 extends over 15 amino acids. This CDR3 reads CAWSIGQPGNSPLHF. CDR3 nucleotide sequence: TGTGCCTGGAGCATAGGACAGCCGGGGAATTCACCCCTCCACTTT.

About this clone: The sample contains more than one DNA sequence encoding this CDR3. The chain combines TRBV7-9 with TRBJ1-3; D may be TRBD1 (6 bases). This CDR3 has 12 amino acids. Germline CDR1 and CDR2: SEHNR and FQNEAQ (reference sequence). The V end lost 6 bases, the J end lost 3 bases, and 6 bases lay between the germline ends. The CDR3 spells CASRQGGNTIYF. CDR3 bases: TGTGCCAGCAGACAGGGTGGAAACACCATATATTTT.

The CDR3 DNA reads as TGTGCCAGCAGCTTGTTGGGGGCTGAAACCGGGGAGCTGTTTTTT. Its translation is CASSLLGAETGELFF. This rearrangement joins TRBV5-4 to TRBJ2-2; maybe TRBD1 (6 bases). The CDR3 loop spans 15 amino acids. Germline CDR1 and CDR2: SGHNT and YYREEE (reference sequence). Trimming took off 1 base at V and 5 bases at J, with 12 bases between the two ends.

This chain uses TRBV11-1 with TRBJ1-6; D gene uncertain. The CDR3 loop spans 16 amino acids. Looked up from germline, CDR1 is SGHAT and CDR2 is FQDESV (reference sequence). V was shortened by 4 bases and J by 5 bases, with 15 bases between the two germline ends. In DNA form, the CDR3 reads TGTGCCAGCAGCTGGGGATTCCGGGATCATAATTCACCCCTCCACTTT. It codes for CASSWGFRDHNSPLHF.

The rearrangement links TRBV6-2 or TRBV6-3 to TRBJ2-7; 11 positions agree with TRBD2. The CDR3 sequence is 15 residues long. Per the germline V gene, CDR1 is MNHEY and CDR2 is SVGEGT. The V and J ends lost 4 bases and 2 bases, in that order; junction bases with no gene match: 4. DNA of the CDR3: TGTGCCAGCAGTTTAGGACTAGCGGGTACCTACGAGCAGTACTTC. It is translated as CASSLGLAGTYEQYF.

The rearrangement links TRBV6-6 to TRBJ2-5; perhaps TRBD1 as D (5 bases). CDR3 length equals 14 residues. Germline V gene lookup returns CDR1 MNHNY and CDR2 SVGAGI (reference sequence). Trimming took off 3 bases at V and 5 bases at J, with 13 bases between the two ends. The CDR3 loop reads CASSYYERQETQYF. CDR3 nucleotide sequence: TGTGCCAGCAGTTATTATGAGCGACAGGAGACCCAGTACTTC.

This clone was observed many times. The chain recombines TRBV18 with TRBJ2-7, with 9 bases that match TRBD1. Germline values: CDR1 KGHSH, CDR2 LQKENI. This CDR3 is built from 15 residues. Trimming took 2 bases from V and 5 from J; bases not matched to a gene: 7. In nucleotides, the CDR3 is TGTGCCAGCTCACCATCGGGACAGGGAAGTGACGAGCAGTACTTC. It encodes CASSPSGQGSDEQYF.

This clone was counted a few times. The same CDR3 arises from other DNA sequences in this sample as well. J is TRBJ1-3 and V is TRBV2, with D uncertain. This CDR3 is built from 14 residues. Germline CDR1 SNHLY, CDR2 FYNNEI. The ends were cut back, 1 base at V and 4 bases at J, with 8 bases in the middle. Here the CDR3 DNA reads TGTGCCAGCAGTGAAGGGACTCCGGGAAACACCATATATTTT. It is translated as CASSEGTPGNTIYF.

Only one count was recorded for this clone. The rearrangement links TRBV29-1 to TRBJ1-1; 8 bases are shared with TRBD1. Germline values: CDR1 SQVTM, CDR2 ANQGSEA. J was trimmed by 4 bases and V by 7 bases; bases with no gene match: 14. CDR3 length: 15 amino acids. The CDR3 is CSASGTGSLGTEAFF. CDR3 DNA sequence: TGCAGCGCCTCAGGGACAGGTTCCCTCGGCACTGAAGCTTTCTTT.

As DNA, the CDR3 is TGCAGTGCTTCCCCGTATGATGGCTACACCTTC. Amino acids: CSASPYDGYTF. The J gene is TRBJ1-2, the V gene TRBV20-1; D remains unclear. Trimming took 5 bases from V and 6 from J, leaving 10 bases between them. CDR1 is DFQATT, CDR2 SNEGSKA, per germline (reference sequence). CDR3 length equals 11 residues.